One T cell receptor (beta chain) is described in this entry. The CDR3 sequence is 14 residues long. V gave up 1 base and J gave up 1 base; unmatched junction bases: 2. Germline V gene sequence: CDR1 SGDLS, CDR2 YYNGEE. This sample was taken from a study of cytomegalovirus exposure and HLA in healthy donors. Researchers ran the PCR with 60 Vbeta and 13 Jbeta primers. Sequenced by immunoSEQ multiplex PCR; TCRdb stores in-frame clones only, minus some. The table shows 90,000 to 120,000 clones, with roughly 78% occurring only once. The specimen sequenced was PBMCs. This receptor was identified in a woman in her 40s in good health and CMV-seronegative. The J gene is TRBJ2-7, the V gene TRBV9, with 7 bases identical to TRBD2. This CDR3 is CASSVTSESYEQYF. The DNA of the CDR3 is TGTGCCAGCAGCGTAACTAGCGAGTCCTACGAGCAGTACTTC.